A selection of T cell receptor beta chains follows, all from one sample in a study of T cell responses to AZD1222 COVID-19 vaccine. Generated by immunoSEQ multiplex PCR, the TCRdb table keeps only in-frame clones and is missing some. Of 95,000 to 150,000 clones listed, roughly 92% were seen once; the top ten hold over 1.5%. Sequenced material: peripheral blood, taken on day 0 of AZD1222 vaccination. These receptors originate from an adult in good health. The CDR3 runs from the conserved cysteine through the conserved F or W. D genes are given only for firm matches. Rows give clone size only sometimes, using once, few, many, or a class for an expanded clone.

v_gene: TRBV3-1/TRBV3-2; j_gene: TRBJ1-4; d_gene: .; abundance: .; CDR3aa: CASSLGSANEKLFF; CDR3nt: TGTGCCAGCAGCCTTGGGTCAGCTAATGAAAAACTGTTTTTT
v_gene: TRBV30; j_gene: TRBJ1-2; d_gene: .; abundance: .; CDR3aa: CAWSVLGLGANYGYTF; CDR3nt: TGTGCCTGGAGTGTACTGGGTCTGGGAGCTAACTATGGCTACACCTTC
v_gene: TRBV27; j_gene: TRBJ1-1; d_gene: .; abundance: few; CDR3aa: CASSLSPKGRLNTEAFF; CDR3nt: TGTGCCAGCAGTTTATCGCCTAAGGGACGTTTGAACACTGAAGCTTTCTTT
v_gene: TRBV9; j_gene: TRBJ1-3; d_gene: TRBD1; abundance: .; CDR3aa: CASSVLGQPFSGNTIYF; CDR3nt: TGTGCCAGCAGCGTGCTGGGACAGCCTTTCTCTGGAAACACCATATATTTT
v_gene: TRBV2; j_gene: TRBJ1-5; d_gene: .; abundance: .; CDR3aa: CASSEYRNQPQHF; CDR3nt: TGTGCCAGCAGTGAGTACAGAAATCAGCCCCAGCATTTT
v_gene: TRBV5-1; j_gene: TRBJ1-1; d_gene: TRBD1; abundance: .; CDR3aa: CASSLFRTGTTEAFF; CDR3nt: TGCGCCAGCAGCTTATTCCGGACAGGGACCACTGAAGCTTTCTTT
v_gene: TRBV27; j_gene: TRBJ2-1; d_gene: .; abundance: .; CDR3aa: CASSPTSSGPYNEQFF; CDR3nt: TGTGCCAGCAGTCCGACGAGTAGCGGTCCCTACAATGAGCAGTTCTTC
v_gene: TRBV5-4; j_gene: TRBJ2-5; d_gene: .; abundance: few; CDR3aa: CASTLQGAEETQYF; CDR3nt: TGTGCCAGCACCCTGCAAGGGGCCGAAGAGACCCAGTACTTC
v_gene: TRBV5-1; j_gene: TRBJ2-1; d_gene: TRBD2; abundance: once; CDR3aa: CASSLESGSYNEQFF; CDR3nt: TGCGCCAGCAGCTTGGAGAGCGGGAGTTACAATGAGCAGTTCTTC
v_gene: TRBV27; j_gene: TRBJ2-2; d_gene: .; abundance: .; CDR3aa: CASSLTGELFF; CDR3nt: TGTGCCAGCAGTTTAACCGGGGAGCTGTTTTTT
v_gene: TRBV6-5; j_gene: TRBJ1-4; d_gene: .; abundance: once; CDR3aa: CASSIRALNEKLFF; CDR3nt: TGTGCCAGCAGTATCAGGGCCCTTAATGAAAAACTGTTTTTT
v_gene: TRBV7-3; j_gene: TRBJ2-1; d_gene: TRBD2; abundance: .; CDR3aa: CASSLKLAGVNEQFF; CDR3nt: TGTGCCAGCAGCTTAAAGTTAGCGGGGGTCAATGAGCAGTTCTTC
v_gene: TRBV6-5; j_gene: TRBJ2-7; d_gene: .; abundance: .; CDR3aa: CALRGESSYEQYF; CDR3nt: TGTGCCCTTAGGGGTGAGAGCTCCTACGAGCAGTACTTC
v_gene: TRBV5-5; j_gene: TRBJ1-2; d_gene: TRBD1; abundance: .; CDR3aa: CASTPRTGNYGYTF; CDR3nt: TGTGCCAGCACCCCCCGGACAGGGAACTATGGCTACACCTTC
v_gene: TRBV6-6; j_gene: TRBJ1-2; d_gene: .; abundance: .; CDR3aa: CASRKDSPIYGYTF; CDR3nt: TGTGCCAGCAGGAAGGACAGCCCCATCTATGGCTACACCTTC
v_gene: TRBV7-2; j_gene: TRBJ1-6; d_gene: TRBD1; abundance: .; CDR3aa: CASSPGQLYNSPLHF; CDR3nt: TGTGCCAGCAGCCCGGGACAGCTTTATAATTCACCCCTCCACTTT
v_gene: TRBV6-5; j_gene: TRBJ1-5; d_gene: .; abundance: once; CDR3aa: CASSYWGRGSNQPQHF; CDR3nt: TGTGCCAGCAGTTACTGGGGGCGAGGTAGCAATCAGCCCCAGCATTTT
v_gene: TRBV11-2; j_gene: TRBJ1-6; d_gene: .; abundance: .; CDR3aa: CASSSTGPYSPLHF; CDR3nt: TGTGCCAGCAGCTCGACAGGTCCCTATTCACCCCTCCACTTT
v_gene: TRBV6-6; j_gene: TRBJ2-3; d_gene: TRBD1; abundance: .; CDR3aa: CASSLQGLRGDTQYF; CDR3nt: TGTGCCAGCAGTCTACAGGGGTTGAGGGGAGATACGCAGTATTTT
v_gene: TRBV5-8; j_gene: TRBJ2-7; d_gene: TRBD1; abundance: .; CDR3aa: CASSWGTGGPYEQYF; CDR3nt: TGTGCCAGCAGCTGGGGGACAGGGGGCCCCTACGAGCAGTACTTC
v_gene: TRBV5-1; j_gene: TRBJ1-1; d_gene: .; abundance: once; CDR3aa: CASSLLGPADTEAFF; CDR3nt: TGCGCCAGCAGCTTGTTGGGTCCCGCGGACACTGAAGCTTTCTTT
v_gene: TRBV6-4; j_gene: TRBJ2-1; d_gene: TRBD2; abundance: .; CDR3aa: CASGNSGGVQFF; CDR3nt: TGTGCCAGCGGAAATAGCGGGGGAGTGCAGTTCTTC
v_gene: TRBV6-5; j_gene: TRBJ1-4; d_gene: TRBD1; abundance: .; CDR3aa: CASTRSGQGIEKLFF; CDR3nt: TGTGCCAGCACCAGATCGGGACAGGGGATTGAAAAACTGTTTTTT
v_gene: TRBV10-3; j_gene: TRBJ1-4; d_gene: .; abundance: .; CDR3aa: CAISPGHFATNEKLFF; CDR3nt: TGTGCCATCAGCCCGGGACACTTTGCAACTAATGAAAAACTGTTTTTT
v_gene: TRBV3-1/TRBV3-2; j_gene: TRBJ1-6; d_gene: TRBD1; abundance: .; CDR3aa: CASSHGQVNSPLHF; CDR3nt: TGTGCCAGCAGCCACGGACAGGTTAATTCACCCCTCCACTTT
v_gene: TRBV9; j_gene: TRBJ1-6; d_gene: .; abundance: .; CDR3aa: CASSPGPAGPHSGGSPLHF; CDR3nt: TGTGCCAGCAGCCCGGGCCCAGCGGGACCTCACTCAGGCGGCTCACCCCTCCACTTT
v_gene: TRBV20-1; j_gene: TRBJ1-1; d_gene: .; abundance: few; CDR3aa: CSAPANTEAFF; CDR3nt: TGCAGTGCTCCGGCGAACACTGAAGCTTTCTTT
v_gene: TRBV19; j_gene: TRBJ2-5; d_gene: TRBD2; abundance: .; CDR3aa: CASSARTSGSDETQYF; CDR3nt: TGTGCCAGTAGTGCGCGGACTAGCGGGAGCGATGAGACCCAGTACTTC
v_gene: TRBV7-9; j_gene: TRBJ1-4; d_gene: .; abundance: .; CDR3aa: CASSFGGNEKLFF; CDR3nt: TGTGCCAGCAGCTTTGGGGGAAATGAAAAACTGTTTTTT
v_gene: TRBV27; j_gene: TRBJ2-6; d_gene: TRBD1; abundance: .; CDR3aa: CASSLRVTGARSGANVLTF; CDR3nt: TGTGCCAGCAGTTTAAGGGTGACAGGGGCCCGCTCTGGGGCCAACGTCCTGACTTTC
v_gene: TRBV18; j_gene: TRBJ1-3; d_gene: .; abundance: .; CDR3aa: CASSGQRAGNTIYF; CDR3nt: TGTGCCAGCTCAGGACAGCGGGCTGGAAACACCATATATTTT
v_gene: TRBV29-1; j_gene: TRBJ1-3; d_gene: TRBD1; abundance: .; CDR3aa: CSVARDSGNTIYF; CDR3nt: TGCAGCGTTGCCCGGGACAGTGGAAACACCATATATTTT
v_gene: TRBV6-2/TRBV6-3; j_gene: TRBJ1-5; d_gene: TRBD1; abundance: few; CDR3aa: CASSPTGGDNQPQHF; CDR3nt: TGTGCCAGCAGCCCGACAGGGGGAGACAATCAGCCCCAGCATTTT
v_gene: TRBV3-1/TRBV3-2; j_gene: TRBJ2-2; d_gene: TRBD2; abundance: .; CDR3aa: CASSQGTSVAGELFF; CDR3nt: TGTGCCAGCAGCCAAGGGACTAGCGTGGCCGGGGAGCTGTTTTTT
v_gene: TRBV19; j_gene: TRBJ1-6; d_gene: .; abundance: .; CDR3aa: CASSRQEGSYNSPLHF; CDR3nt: TGTGCCAGTAGTAGACAGGAGGGGTCCTATAATTCACCCCTCCACTTT
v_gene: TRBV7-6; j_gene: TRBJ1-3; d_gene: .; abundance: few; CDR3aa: CASSLGGRSGNTIYF; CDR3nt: TGTGCCAGCAGCTTGGGCGGTCGCTCTGGAAACACCATATATTTT
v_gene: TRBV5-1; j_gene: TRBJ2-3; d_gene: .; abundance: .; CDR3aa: CAIRAGPADTQYF; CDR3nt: TGCGCCATTCGGGCAGGGCCCGCAGATACGCAGTATTTT
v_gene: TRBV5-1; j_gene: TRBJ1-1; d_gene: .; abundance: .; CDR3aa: CASSLVGTLGSTEAFF; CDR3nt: TGCGCCAGCAGCTTGGTGGGCACTCTAGGGAGCACTGAAGCTTTCTTT
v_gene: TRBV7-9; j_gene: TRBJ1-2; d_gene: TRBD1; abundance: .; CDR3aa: CASSSLVPGGWGYTF; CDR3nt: TGTGCCAGCAGCTCCCTCGTGCCAGGGGGCTGGGGCTACACCTTC
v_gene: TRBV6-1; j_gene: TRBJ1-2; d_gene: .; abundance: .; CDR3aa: CASSEVMVGYTF; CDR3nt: TGTGCCAGCAGTGAAGTAATGGTTGGCTACACCTTC
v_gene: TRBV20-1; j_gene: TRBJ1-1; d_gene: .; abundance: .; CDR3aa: CSARGVTEAFF; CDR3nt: TGCAGTGCTAGGGGGGTGACTGAAGCTTTCTTT
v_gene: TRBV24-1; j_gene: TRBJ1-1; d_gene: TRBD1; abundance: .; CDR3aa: CATSGLRTGRDMNTEAFF; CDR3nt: TGTGCCACCAGTGGCCTTAGGACAGGGAGGGATATGAACACTGAAGCTTTCTTT
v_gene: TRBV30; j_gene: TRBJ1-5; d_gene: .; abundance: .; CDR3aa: CAWSVVGSNQPQHF; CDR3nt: TGTGCCTGGAGTGTTGTGGGTAGCAATCAGCCCCAGCATTTT
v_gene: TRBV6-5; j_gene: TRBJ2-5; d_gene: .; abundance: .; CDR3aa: CASSYRGEGTQYF; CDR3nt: TGTGCCAGCAGTTACCGGGGCGAGGGGACCCAGTACTTC
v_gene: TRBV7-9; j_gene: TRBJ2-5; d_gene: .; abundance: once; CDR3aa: CASSFRETQYF; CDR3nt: TGTGCCAGCAGCTTCAGGGAGACCCAGTACTTC
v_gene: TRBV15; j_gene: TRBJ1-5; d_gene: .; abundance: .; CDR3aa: CATRAGDNQPQHF; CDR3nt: TGTGCCACCAGGGCAGGGGACAATCAGCCCCAGCATTTT
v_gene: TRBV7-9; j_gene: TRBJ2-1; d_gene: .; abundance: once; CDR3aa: CASSLVANPHNEQFF; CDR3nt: TGTGCCAGCAGCTTAGTAGCGAACCCTCACAATGAGCAGTTCTTC
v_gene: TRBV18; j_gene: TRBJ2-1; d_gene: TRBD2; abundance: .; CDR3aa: CASSPFSGSSYNEQFF; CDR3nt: TGTGCCAGCTCACCGTTTAGCGGGAGCTCCTACAATGAGCAGTTCTTC
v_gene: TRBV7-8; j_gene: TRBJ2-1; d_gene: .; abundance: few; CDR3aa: CASSWTRAQGKNEQFF; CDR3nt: TGTGCCAGCAGCTGGACCAGGGCCCAGGGGAAGAATGAGCAGTTCTTC
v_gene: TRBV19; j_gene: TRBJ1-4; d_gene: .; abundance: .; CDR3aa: CASSAHGTAEKLFF; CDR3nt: TGTGCCAGTAGTGCCCACGGGACCGCAGAAAAACTGTTTTTT
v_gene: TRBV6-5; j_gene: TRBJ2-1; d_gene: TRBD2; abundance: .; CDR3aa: CASTGAGGFHEQFF; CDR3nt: TGTGCCAGCACGGGAGCGGGGGGGTTCCATGAGCAGTTCTTC
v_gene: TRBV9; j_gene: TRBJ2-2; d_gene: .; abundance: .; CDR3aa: CASSARVDNGELFF; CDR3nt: TGTGCCAGCAGCGCCCGGGTTGATAACGGGGAGCTGTTTTTT
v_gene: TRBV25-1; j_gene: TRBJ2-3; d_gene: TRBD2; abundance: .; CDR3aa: CASSRTSGGAGTDTQYF; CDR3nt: TGTGCCAGCAGCCGGACTAGCGGGGGGGCCGGCACAGATACGCAGTATTTT